One and the same sample provided the 31 T cell receptor beta chains below, sequenced in a study of shared clonotypes between healthy human individuals (dated by TCRdb to about 2020). Receptor libraries were prepared by the immunoSEQ multiplex PCR assay. The table comes from immuneACCESS by way of TCRdb, which keeps in-frame sequences with V and J called. Part of the clones is missing from these tables; in studies checked, under half for an unresolved V gene and the rest for unknown reasons. The sample table shows about 530,000 clones, and 90% to 96% are seen once. Together, the top ten hold about 0.064% of the sample. The sequencing input was naive CD4+ T cells sorted from blood. The cell subset or site label, as the study defines it: CD45RA+ positively selected. The source is a woman aged 25 to 39 in good health.

DNA of the CDR3: TGCGCCAGCAGCACTGCTAGCGGGATCGCCTACGAGCAGTACTTC. Protein product: CASSTASGIAYEQYF. The V call is TRBV5-1, the J call TRBJ2-7; TRBD2 agrees at 9 bases. CDR1 and CDR2 (germline): SGHRS, YFSETQ. The CDR3 is 15 residues long. Unmatched junction bases numbered 7, after V lost 4 bases and J lost 2 bases.

The chain employs TRBV7-2 and TRBJ1-5; D perhaps matches TRBD1 (5 bases). The CDR3 consists of 15 residues. CDR1 SGHTA and CDR2 FQGNSA come from the germline V gene. V gave up 5 bases and J gave up 6 bases, with 17 bases separating them. The CDR3 here is CASSLVGGEAQPQHF. The CDR3 DNA reads TGTGCCAGCAGCCTCGTGGGGGGTGAGGCTCAGCCCCAGCATTTT.

The chain recombines TRBV28 with TRBJ2-5; D call uncertain. The J call may be in error: the DNA end matches TRBJ2-7 better. The CDR3 consists of 15 residues. Germline values: CDR1 MDHEN, CDR2 SYDVKM. CDR3 DNA: TGTGCCAGCAGTTTATGGGGCACTTTCCCCTACGAGCAGTACTTC. Translating gives CASSLWGTFPYEQYF.

This clone showed up just a few times. The J gene is TRBJ1-1, the V gene TRBV18; D remains unclear. This CDR3 is 15 amino acids long. V was shortened by 2 bases and J by 3 bases, with 13 bases between the two germline ends. Germline CDR1 is KGHSH and CDR2 is LQKENI. CDR3 sequence (DNA): TGTGCCAGCTCACCAAGGCTCCCGATGGACACTGAAGCTTTCTTT. This codes for CASSPRLPMDTEAFF.

This chain joins TRBV6-1 and TRBJ1-5, with TRBD1 as a possible D gene (5 bases). CDR3 size: 15 residues. V lost 5 bases to trimming and J lost 0 bases, with 11 bases between them. Germline CDR1 reads MNHNS; CDR2 reads SASEGT. CDR3 bases: TGTGCCAGCAGTCGGGACGTATATAGCAATCAGCCCCAGCATTTT. Protein: CASSRDVYSNQPQHF.

The chain uses TRBV5-6 and TRBJ2-3; a possible D gene is TRBD1 (6 bases). The CDR3 runs 16 residues. V was pared by 1 base and J by 3 bases, with 15 bases between. Germline V gene lookup returns CDR1 SGHDT and CDR2 YYEEEE. CDR3 protein: CASSLSLRGTTDTQYF. Here the CDR3 DNA reads TGTGCCAGCAGCTTGAGTTTAAGGGGGACGACAGATACGCAGTATTTT.

The V and J genes are TRBV27 and TRBJ1-2, with TRBD1 as a possible D gene (6 bases). The CDR3 length is 13 residues. Germline CDR1 and CDR2: MNHEY and SMNVEV (reference sequence). Trimming took off 8 bases at V and 0 bases at J, with 10 bases between the two ends. The CDR3 nucleotides read TGTGCCAGCGGACAGAGAGCTAACTATGGCTACACCTTC. It codes for CASGQRANYGYTF.

The chain joins TRBV6-5 to TRBJ1-1; D gene unclear. Germline V gives CDR1 MNHEY, CDR2 SVGAGI. The CDR3 contains 15 residues. V gave up 7 bases and J gave up 0 bases, with 15 bases separating them. CDR3: CASNPAPGMNTEAFF. The CDR3 DNA follows: TGTGCCAGCAACCCAGCGCCGGGGATGAACACTGAAGCTTTCTTT.

V usage is TRBV10-3 and J usage is TRBJ2-2; TRBD2 agrees at 8 bases. The CDR3 spans 13 residues. Trimming cost V 10 bases and J 8 bases; bases outside gene matches: 9. CDR1 and CDR2 (germline): ENHRY, SYGVKD. The CDR3 DNA reads TGTGCCACCACAGCGGGAGTAGTGGGGGAGCTGTTTTTT. It specifies CATTAGVVGELFF.

V and J are TRBV5-1 and TRBJ2-1; D is unresolved. Germline CDR1 and CDR2: SGHRS and YFSETQ. This CDR3 is 15 amino acids long. The V gene lost 1 base and the J gene lost 1 base, with 9 bases spanning the gap. CDR3: CASSLTERSYNEQFF. In DNA, the CDR3 is TGCGCCAGCAGCTTGACCGAACGGTCCTACAATGAGCAGTTCTTC.

V gene TRBV28 combines with J gene TRBJ2-7; D ambiguous. V was trimmed by 3 bases and J by 2 bases, leaving 11 bases between them. Per the germline V gene, CDR1 is MDHEN and CDR2 is SYDVKM. CDR3 length: 14 amino acids. CDR3 coding DNA: TGTGCCAGCAGTTTGGCTCGGCGGACCTACGAGCAGTACTTC. Translated, it gives CASSLARRTYEQYF.

The rearrangement joins TRBV28 to TRBJ1-5, with TRBD1 identical over 11 bases. This CDR3 has 16 residues. CDR1 and CDR2 (germline): MDHEN, SYDVKM. With 6 bases clipped from V and 6 bases from J, the junction kept 10 bases outside the gene matches. In DNA, the CDR3 is TGTGCCAGCAGCACCGTGGACAGGGGGCAAATTCAGCCCCAGCATTTT. Its protein is CASSTVDRGQIQPQHF.

This clone came up once. The chain is built from TRBV5-8 and TRBJ2-1; perhaps TRBD1 as D (6 bases). Germline V lookup: CDR1 SGHTS, CDR2 YDEGEE. CDR3 length: 13 residues. V lost 0 bases to trimming and J lost 12 bases, with 13 bases between them. CDR3 DNA: TGTGCCAGCAGCTTGGGGCAGGGGTTAGGGCAGTTCTTC. It translates to CASSLGQGLGQFF.

This chain connects TRBV4-1 to TRBJ2-5, with 10 positions matching TRBD2. Per the germline V gene, CDR1 is MGHRA and CDR2 is YSYEKL. The ends lost 1 base at V and 5 bases at J; junction bases unmatched: 4. This CDR3 is built from 15 residues. CDR3 residues: CASSQGLAGVETQYF. The CDR3 DNA reads TGCGCCAGCAGCCAAGGGCTAGCGGGAGTGGAGACCCAGTACTTC.

As to this clone: Other DNA sequences from this sample encode an identical CDR3 as well. This chain connects TRBV2 to TRBJ2-1; 11 bases line up with TRBD2. This CDR3 has 14 amino acids. Unmatched junction bases numbered 0, after V lost 4 bases and J lost 4 bases. Per the germline V gene, CDR1 is SNHLY and CDR2 is FYNNEI. The CDR3 loop reads CASSGLAGYNEQFF. The CDR3 DNA reads as TGTGCCAGCAGTGGACTAGCGGGGTACAATGAGCAGTTCTTC.

V gene TRBV6-5 combines with J gene TRBJ2-1; 9 bases are a match to TRBD1. CDR1 and CDR2 from the germline V gene are MNHEY and SVGAGI. The ends lost 2 bases at V and 6 bases at J; junction bases unmatched: 8. This CDR3 is 16 amino acids long. The CDR3 region is CASSYGRQGGLNEQFF. The CDR3, as DNA: TGTGCCAGCAGTTACGGGAGACAGGGGGGGCTCAATGAGCAGTTCTTC.

This clone was counted a single time. CDR3: CASSSGQGPSSEQYF. The CDR3 nucleotides read TGTGCCAGCAGTTCCGGGCAGGGACCATCGAGCGAGCAGTACTTC. V gene TRBV28 combines with J gene TRBJ2-7; possibly TRBD1 or TRBD2 for D (5 bases each). Per the germline V gene, CDR1 is MDHEN and CDR2 is SYDVKM. CDR3 length: 15 residues. With 4 bases removed from V and 6 bases from J, the gap between germline ends came to 19 bases.

The chain combines TRBV11-2 with TRBJ2-1; 9 bases fit TRBD1. CDR1 is SGHAT and CDR2 is FQNNGV in the germline V gene. The J segment lost 6 bases and the V segment lost 2 bases, leaving 5 bases of the junction unmatched. This CDR3 has 15 amino acids. CDR3 protein: CASSLYRGLSNEQFF. DNA for the CDR3: TGTGCCAGCAGCTTATACAGGGGGCTCTCCAATGAGCAGTTCTTC.

V is TRBV19 and J is TRBJ2-6; perhaps TRBD2 as D (5 bases). V was cut by 7 bases and J by 0 bases, with 10 bases left in between. The CDR3 totals 15 residues. Germline CDR1 is LNHDA and CDR2 is SQIVND (reference sequence). The CDR3 DNA is TGTGCCAGTACCCGGGAAGACTCTGGGGCCAACGTCCTGACTTTC. Its protein is CASTREDSGANVLTF.

The chain joins TRBV6-8 to TRBJ2-6, with no clear D. V was shortened by 3 bases and J by 0 bases, with 18 bases between the two germline ends. CDR3 length: 19 amino acids. Germline lookup yields CDR1 MNHGY and CDR2 SAAAGT. The CDR3 region is CASSYRWNSNISGANVLTF. The CDR3 DNA sequence: TGTGCCAGCAGTTATCGATGGAACAGTAACATCTCTGGGGCCAACGTCCTGACTTTC.

The chain joins TRBV29-1 to TRBJ2-5, with 10 bases identical to TRBD2. Germline CDR1 is SQVTM and CDR2 is ANQGSEA. CDR3 length: 15 residues. The V segment lost 7 bases and the J segment 5 bases; nucleotides outside the gene matches: 13. CDR3 coding DNA: TGCAGCGGGGGCCTAGCGGGAGCGGTTTCGGAGACCCAGTACTTC. Translation gives CSGGLAGAVSETQYF.

The chain couples TRBV19 to TRBJ2-3, with 14 bases lining up with TRBD2. The germline CDR1 and CDR2 sequences are LNHDA and SQIVND (reference sequence). J lost 3 bases, V lost 10 bases, and 3 bases had no gene match. The CDR3 extends over 14 amino acids. Here the CDR3 DNA reads TGTGCCACAGGGACTAGCGGGAGAACAGATACGCAGTATTTT. Translated, it gives CATGTSGRTDTQYF.

In its sample, this clone was seen once. The chain carries TRBV28 and TRBJ1-2, with a tentative D call TRBD1 (6 bases). V lost 10 bases and J lost 3, with 12 bases in between. The CDR3 consists of 12 residues. Germline CDR1 reads MDHEN; CDR2 reads SYDVKM. The CDR3 sequence is CANGGRDYGYTF. In DNA form, the CDR3 reads TGTGCCAACGGGGGGCGCGACTATGGCTACACCTTC.

The chain joins TRBV7-9 to TRBJ2-2; 7 nucleotides agree with TRBD2. The V gene end was trimmed by 4 bases and the J gene end by 0 bases; junction bases not matched to a gene: 11. The CDR3 has 18 residues. Per the germline V gene, CDR1 is SEHNR and CDR2 is FQNEAQ (reference sequence). The CDR3 nucleotides are TGTGCCAGCAGCTCAGGTGGTCTGGGGGGGACGAACACCGGGGAGCTGTTTTTT. As protein: CASSSGGLGGTNTGELFF.

The V gene is TRBV27, the J gene TRBJ2-1; the D gene is possibly TRBD2 (6 bases). The CDR3 has 18 residues. V was pared by 0 bases and J by 0 bases, with 15 bases between. The germline CDR1 and CDR2 sequences are MNHEY and SMNVEV (reference sequence). CDR3 in amino acids: CASSLSASSASSYNEQFF. The CDR3 region has the DNA TGTGCCAGCAGTTTATCCGCCTCTAGCGCGAGCTCCTACAATGAGCAGTTCTTC.

V usage is TRBV28 and J usage is TRBJ2-1, with 10 bases fitting TRBD2. This CDR3 region has 15 residues. Germline V gene sequence: CDR1 MDHEN, CDR2 SYDVKM. Trimming took 4 bases from V and 4 from J; bases not matched to a gene: 4. CDR3 nucleotide sequence: TGTGCCAGCAGTTCTCGGACTAGCGGTTACAATGAGCAGTTCTTC. This encodes CASSSRTSGYNEQFF.

The chain employs TRBV19 and TRBJ2-1; D is undetermined. The V end was cut by 3 bases, the J end by 8 bases, with 8 bases between. Germline V gene sequence: CDR1 LNHDA, CDR2 SQIVND (reference sequence). CDR3 length: 12 residues. The CDR3 loop is CASSIWGYEQFF. The CDR3 DNA is TGTGCCAGTAGTATTTGGGGTTATGAGCAGTTCTTC.

This chain links TRBV27 with TRBJ1-5; possible D gene TRBD1, 6 bases. The CDR3 totals 17 residues. Germline V gene data show CDR1 as MNHEY and CDR2 as SMNVEV (reference sequence). Trimming removed 3 bases from V and 7 bases from J, with 22 bases in between. DNA of the CDR3: TGTGCCAGCAGTTTGAGTTGGGACACCGGGTCTGGGCAGCCCCAGCATTTT. Protein sequence: CASSLSWDTGSGQPQHF.

V and J are TRBV5-1 and TRBJ2-7; 12 nucleotides line up with TRBD2. Per germline, CDR1 SGHRS and CDR2 YFSETQ. The V gene end was trimmed by 4 bases and the J gene end by 4 bases; junction bases not matched to a gene: 6. The CDR3 loop spans 15 amino acids. CDR3 sequence reads: CASSTGLAGQYEQYF. For the CDR3, the DNA is TGCGCCAGCAGCACCGGACTAGCGGGACAGTACGAGCAGTACTTC.

The count of this clone is one. The chain employs TRBV5-4 and TRBJ2-7, with a tentative D call TRBD2 (5 bases). Germline lookup yields CDR1 SGHNT and CDR2 YYREEE (reference sequence). CDR3 length: 16 amino acids. V was shortened by 0 bases and J by 6 bases, with 19 bases between the two germline ends. In nucleotides, the CDR3 is TGTGCCAGCAGCTTGGGTGGGAGCCAGCCCGTCGCCGAGCAGTACTTC. Its protein product is CASSLGGSQPVAEQYF.

The chain employs TRBV29-1 and TRBJ2-7, with 7 bases fitting TRBD2. This CDR3 is built from 14 residues. V dropped 6 bases and J dropped 0; count of bases not matched to a gene: 8. CDR1 SQVTM and CDR2 ANQGSEA come from the germline V gene. The DNA of the CDR3 is TGCAGCGTCTATACTAGCGCTAGCTCCTACGAGCAGTACTTC. Encoded protein: CSVYTSASSYEQYF.